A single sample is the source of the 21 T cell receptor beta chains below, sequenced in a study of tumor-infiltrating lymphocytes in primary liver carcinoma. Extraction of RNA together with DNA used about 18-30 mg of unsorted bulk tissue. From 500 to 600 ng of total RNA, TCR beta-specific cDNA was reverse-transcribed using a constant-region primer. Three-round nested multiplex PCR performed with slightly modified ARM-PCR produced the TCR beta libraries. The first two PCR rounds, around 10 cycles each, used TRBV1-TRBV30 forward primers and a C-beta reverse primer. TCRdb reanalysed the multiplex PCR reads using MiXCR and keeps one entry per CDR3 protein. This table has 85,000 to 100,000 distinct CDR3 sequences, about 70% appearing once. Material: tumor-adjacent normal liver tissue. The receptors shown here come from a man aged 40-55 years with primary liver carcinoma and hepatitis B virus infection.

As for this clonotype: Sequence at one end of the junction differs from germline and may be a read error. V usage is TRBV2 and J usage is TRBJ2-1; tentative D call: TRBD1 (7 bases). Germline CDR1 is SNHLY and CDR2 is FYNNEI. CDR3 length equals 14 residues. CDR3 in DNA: TGTGCCAGCAAGGGGGCACTAGCAGAAGGTGAGCAGATCTTC. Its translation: CASKGALAEGEQIF.

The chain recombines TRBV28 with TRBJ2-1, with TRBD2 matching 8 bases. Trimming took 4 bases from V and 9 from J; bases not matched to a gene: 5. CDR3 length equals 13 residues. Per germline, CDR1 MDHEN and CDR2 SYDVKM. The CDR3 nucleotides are TGTGCCAGCAGTTGGGGCACTAGCGGTGAGCAGTTCTTC. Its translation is CASSWGTSGEQFF.

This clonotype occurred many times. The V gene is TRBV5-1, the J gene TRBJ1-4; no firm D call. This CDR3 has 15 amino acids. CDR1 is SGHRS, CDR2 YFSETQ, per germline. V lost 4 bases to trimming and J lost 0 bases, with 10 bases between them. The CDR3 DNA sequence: TGCGCCAGCAGCAGAGAGCGGGCAACTAATGAAAAACTGTTTTTT. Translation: CASSRERATNEKLFF.

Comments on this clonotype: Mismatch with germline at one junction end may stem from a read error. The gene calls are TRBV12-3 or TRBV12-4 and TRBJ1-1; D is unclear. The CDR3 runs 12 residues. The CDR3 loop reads CTSSKSNTEAFF. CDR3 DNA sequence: TGTACCAGCAGTAAATCGAACACTGAGGCTTTCTTT.

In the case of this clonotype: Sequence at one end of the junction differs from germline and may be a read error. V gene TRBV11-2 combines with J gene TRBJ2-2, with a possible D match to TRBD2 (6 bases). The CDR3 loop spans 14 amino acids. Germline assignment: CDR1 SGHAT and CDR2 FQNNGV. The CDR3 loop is CASNPTSSTRELYF. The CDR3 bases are TGTGCCAGCAACCCGACTAGTAGCACCAGGGAGCTGTATTTT.

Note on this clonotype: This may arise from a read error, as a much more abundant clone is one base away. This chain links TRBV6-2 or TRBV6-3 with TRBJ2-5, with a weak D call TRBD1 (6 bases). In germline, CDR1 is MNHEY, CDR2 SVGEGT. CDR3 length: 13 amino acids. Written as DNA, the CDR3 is TGTGCCAGCAGCCTGGGACATCAAGAGACCCACTACTTC. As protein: CASSLGHQETHYF.

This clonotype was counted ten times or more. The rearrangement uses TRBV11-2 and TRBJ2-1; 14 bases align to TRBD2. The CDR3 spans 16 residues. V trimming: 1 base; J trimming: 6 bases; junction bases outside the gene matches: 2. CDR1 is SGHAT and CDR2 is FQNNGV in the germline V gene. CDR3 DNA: TGTGCCAGCAGCTTAGTGACTAGCGGGGGGGGCAATGAGCAGTTCTTC. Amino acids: CASSLVTSGGGNEQFF.

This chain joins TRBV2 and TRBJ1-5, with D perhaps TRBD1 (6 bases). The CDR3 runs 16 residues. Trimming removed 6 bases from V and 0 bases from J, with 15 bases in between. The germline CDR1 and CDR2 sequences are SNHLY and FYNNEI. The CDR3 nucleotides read TGTGCCAGCAGCGCCGACAGGTTCTCTAGCAATCAGCCCCAGCATTTT. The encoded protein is CASSADRFSSNQPQHF.

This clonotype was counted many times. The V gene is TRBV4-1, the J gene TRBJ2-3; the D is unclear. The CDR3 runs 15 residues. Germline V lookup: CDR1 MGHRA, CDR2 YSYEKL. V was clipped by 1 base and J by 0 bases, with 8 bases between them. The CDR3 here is CASSQGRSSTDTQYF. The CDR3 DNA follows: TGCGCCAGCAGCCAAGGCAGGAGCAGCACAGATACGCAGTATTTT.

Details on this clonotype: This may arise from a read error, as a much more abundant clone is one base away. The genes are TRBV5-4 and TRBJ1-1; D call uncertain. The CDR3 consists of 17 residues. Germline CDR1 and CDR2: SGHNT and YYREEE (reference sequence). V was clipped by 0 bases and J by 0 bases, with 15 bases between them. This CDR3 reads CASSLESRSPMNTEAFF. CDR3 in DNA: TGTGCCAGCAGCTTGGAGTCCAGGTCTCCAATGAACACTGAAGCTTTCTTT.

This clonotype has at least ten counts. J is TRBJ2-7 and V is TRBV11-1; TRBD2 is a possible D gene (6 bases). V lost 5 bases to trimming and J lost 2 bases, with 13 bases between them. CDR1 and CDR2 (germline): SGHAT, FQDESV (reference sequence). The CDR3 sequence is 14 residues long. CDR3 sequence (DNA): TGTGCCAGCAGCGCCTTCGGAGGGACCTACGAGCAGTACTTC. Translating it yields CASSAFGGTYEQYF.

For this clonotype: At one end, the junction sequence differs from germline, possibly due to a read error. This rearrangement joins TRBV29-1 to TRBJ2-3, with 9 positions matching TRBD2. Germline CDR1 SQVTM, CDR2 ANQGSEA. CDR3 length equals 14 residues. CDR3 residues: CSVTPSGDTDTQYF. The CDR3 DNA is TGCAGCGTCACTCCTAGCGGGGACACGGATACACAGTATTTT.

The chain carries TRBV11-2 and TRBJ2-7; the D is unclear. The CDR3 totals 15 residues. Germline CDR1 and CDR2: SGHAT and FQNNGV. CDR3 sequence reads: CASSLSVEISYEQYV. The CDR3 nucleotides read TGCGCCAGCAGCCTATCTGTGGAAATATCCTACGAGCAGTACGTC.

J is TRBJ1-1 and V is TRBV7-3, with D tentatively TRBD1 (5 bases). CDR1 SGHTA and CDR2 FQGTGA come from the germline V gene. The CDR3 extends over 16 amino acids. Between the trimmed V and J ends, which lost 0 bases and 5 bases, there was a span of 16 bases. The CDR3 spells CASSLTGLGGRTEAFF. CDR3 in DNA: TGTGCCAGCAGCTTAACGGGCCTCGGGGGACGAACTGAAGCTTTCTTT.

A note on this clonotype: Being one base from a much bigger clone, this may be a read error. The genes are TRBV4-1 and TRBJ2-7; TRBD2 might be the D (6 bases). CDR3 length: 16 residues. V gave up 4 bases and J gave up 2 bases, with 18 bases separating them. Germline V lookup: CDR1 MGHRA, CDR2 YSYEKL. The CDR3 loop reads CASSPRVGGGAYEQYF. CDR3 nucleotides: TGCGCCAGCAGCCCCCGAGTCGGGGGTGGGGCCTACGAGCAGTACTTC.

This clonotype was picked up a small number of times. CDR3 sequence (DNA): TGTGCCAGCAGCTTAGTTGAGAGTTCTCTCTACGAGCAGTACTTC. Translated, it gives CASSLVESSLYEQYF. The V gene is TRBV7-2, the J gene TRBJ2-7, with D unclear. V was shortened by 1 base and J by 3 bases, with 13 bases between the two germline ends. CDR1 and CDR2 (germline): SGHTA, FQGNSA. The CDR3 runs 15 residues. The full variable domain, completed using reference TRBV7-2 and TRBJ2-7, is GAGVSQSPSNKVTEKGKDVELRCDPISGHTALYWYRQSLGQGLEFLIYFQGNSAPDKSGLPSDRFSAERTGGSVSTLTIQRTQQEDSAVYLCASSLVESSLYEQYFGPGTRLTVT.

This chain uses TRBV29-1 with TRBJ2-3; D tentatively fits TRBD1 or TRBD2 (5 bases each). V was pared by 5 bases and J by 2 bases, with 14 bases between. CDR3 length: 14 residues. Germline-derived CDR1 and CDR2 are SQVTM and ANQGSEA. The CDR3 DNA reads TGCAGCGTTCGGAGTGGGGGAGACACAGATACGCAGTATTTT. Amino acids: CSVRSGGDTDTQYF.

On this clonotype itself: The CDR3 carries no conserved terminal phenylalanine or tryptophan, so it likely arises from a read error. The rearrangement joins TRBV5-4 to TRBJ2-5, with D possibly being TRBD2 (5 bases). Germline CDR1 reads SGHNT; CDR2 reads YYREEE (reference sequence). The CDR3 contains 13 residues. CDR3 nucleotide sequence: TGTGCCAGCAGCTTTCCTCCTGGGGAGATCCAGTACCTC. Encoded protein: CASSFPPGEIQYL.

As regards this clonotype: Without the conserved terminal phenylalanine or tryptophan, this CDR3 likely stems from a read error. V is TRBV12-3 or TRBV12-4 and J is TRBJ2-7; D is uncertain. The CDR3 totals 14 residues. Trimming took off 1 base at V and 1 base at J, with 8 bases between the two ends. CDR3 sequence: CASSLDSSSYEQYL. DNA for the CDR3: TGTGCCAGCAGTTTAGACTCTAGTTCCTACGAGCAGTACCTC.

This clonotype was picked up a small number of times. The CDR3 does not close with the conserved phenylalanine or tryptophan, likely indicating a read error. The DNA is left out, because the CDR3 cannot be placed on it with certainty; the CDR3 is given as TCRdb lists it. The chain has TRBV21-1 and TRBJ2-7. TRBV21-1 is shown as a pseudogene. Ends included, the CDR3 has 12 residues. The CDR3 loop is CASSGGSYEQYS.

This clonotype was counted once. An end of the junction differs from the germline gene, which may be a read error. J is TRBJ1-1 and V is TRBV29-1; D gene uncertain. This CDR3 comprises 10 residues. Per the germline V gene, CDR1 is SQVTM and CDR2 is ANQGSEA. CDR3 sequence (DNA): TGCAGCGTTCTAGGCACTGAAGTTTTCTTT. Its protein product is CSVLGTEVFF.